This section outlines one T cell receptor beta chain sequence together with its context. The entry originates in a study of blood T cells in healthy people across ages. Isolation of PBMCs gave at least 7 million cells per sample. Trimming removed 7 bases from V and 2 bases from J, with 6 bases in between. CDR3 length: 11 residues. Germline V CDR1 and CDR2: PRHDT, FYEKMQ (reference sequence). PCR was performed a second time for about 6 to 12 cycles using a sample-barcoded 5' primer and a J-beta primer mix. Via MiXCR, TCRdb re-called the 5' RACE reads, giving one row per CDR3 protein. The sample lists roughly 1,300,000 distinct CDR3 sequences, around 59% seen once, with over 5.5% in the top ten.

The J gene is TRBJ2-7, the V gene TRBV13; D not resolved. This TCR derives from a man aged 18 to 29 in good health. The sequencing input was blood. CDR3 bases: TGTGCCAGCAACGAACCCTACGAGCAGTACTTC. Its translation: CASNEPYEQYF.